The next 22 T cell receptor beta chains were all read from a single sample in a study of preoperative IRX-2 immunotherapy in early breast cancer. Libraries were prepared by immunoSEQ multiplex PCR; TCRdb keeps only in-frame clonotypes and omits some of them. The sample includes about 98,000 clones, 70% to 90% of them seen just once. Treatment meaning: preoperative locoregional IRX-2 cytokine immunotherapy. The sequenced sample was tumor tissue, obtained after IRX-2 immunotherapy. Every receptor here comes from a human donor with breast cancer.

As regards this clone: The read falls 1 residue short of the CDR3 end, and the missing part is taken from the germline J gene. The chain uses TRBV10-3 and TRBJ2-1, with D perhaps given as TRBD1 or TRBD2 (5 bases each). The ends were cut back, 0 bases at V and 15 bases at J, with 21 bases in the middle. This CDR3 comprises 15 residues. Looked up from germline, CDR1 is ENHRY and CDR2 is SYGVKD. CDR3 DNA (partial): TGTGCCATCAGTGAGTCTGGGGCAGCCGGACTCAGGCTGTTC. Translating gives CAISESGAAGLRLF. The complete CDR3 sequence is CAISESGAAGLRLFF.

The chain recombines TRBV18 with TRBJ2-7; 7 bases are a match to TRBD1. CDR3 size: 13 residues. V dropped 2 bases and J dropped 5; count of bases not matched to a gene: 3. Germline CDR1 and CDR2: KGHSH and LQKENI. CDR3 loop: CASSPSQGNEQYF. As DNA, the CDR3 is TGTGCCAGCTCACCATCACAGGGGAACGAGCAGTACTTC.

The chain couples TRBV18 to TRBJ2-5; TRBD2 matches at 7 bases. The CDR3 sequence is 15 residues long. Per germline, CDR1 KGHSH and CDR2 LQKENI. V gave up 1 base and J gave up 0 bases; unmatched junction bases: 2. In DNA form, the CDR3 reads TGTGCCAGCTCACCACTGAGCGGGAACCAAGAGACCCAGTACTTC. Encoded protein: CASSPLSGNQETQYF.

V gene TRBV11-1 combines with J gene TRBJ1-4; D is unclear. Per germline, CDR1 SGHAT and CDR2 FQDESV (reference sequence). This CDR3 spans 15 amino acids. Trimming pared 3 bases from V and 8 bases from J, leaving 16 bases between. The CDR3 spells CASSLANGFEEKLFF. In nucleotides, the CDR3 is TGTGCCAGCAGCTTGGCCAACGGGTTTGAGGAAAAACTGTTTTTT.

Regarding this clone: At one end, the junction sequence differs from germline, possibly due to a read error. The chain is built from TRBV30 and TRBJ1-6; D might be TRBD1 (6 bases). The CDR3 has 14 residues. The germline CDR1 and CDR2 sequences are GTSNPN and SVGIG (reference sequence). CDR3 nucleotides: TGTGCCTGGACCAGACAGGCTTCCAATTTACCCCTCCACTTT. Amino acids: CAWTRQASNLPLHF.

V is TRBV6-8 and J is TRBJ1-1; the D is unclear. The CDR3 has 17 residues. Germline V gene sequence: CDR1 MNHGY, CDR2 SAAAGT. V was shortened by 6 bases and J by 3 bases, with 23 bases between the two germline ends. CDR3 nucleotide sequence: TGTGCCAGCAGCCCTTATCTGGGCGGCCACCGGGACACTGAAGCTTTCTTT. Translating it yields CASSPYLGGHRDTEAFF.

V is TRBV7-7 and J is TRBJ2-1; D perhaps matches TRBD1 (6 bases). Deletions cut 8 bases from V and 10 bases from J, with 21 bases between. Germline loops: CDR1 SSHAT, CDR2 FNYEAQ (reference sequence). The CDR3 sequence is 14 residues long. CDR3 sequence (DNA): TGTGCCAGCGGACACAGGGTAGAGGGCGGGGAGCAGTTCTTC. Protein product: CASGHRVEGGEQFF.

The rearrangement uses TRBV28 and TRBJ1-2; perhaps TRBD1 as D (5 bases). The CDR3 totals 14 residues. Germline CDR1 and CDR2: MDHEN and SYDVKM. Deletions cut 6 bases from V and 4 bases from J, with 15 bases between. CDR3 sequence: CASRVSGSTYGYTF. The CDR3 bases are TGTGCCAGCAGGGTCTCAGGGTCCACCTATGGCTACACCTTC.

The V and J genes are TRBV11-1 and TRBJ1-3; no firm D call. CDR3 size: 16 residues. Germline V gives CDR1 SGHAT, CDR2 FQDESV (reference sequence). V shed 2 bases and J shed 9 bases, with 20 bases lying between them. The CDR3 DNA is TGTGCCAGCAGCTTAAGCAGGTCGCGGATTAAAGGCACCATATATTTT. It translates to CASSLSRSRIKGTIYF.

The CDR3 sequence is CASSINLGLGQPQHF. CDR3 in DNA: TGTGCCAGTAGTATAAATCTCGGGTTGGGGCAGCCCCAGCATTTT. This chain uses TRBV19 with TRBJ1-5; no reliable D call. Germline V gene lookup returns CDR1 LNHDA and CDR2 SQIVND (reference sequence). The CDR3 covers 15 residues. Trimming took off 2 bases at V and 7 bases at J, with 15 bases between the two ends.

The CDR3 nucleotides read TGTGCCAGCACCCGGGACCTCAATGAGCAGTTCTTC. The encoded protein is CASTRDLNEQFF. V gene TRBV2 combines with J gene TRBJ2-1, with D perhaps given as TRBD1 or TRBD2 (5 bases each). The CDR3 loop spans 12 amino acids. Germline V gene sequence: CDR1 SNHLY, CDR2 FYNNEI. V lost 7 bases to trimming and J lost 6 bases, with 10 bases between them.

The chain is built from TRBV18 and TRBJ2-5; D unresolved. This CDR3 spans 13 amino acids. V lost 0 bases and J 7 bases, leaving 9 bases between the germline ends. CDR1 is KGHSH and CDR2 is LQKENI in the germline V gene. The DNA of the CDR3 is TGTGCCAGCTCACCACCGACGATAGGGACCCAGTACTTC. This gives the protein CASSPPTIGTQYF. The full variable domain, with the rest looked up from reference TRBV18 and TRBJ2-5, is NAGVMQNPRHLVRRRGQEARLRCSPMKGHSHVYWYRQLPEEGLKFMVYLQKENIIDESGMPKERFSAEFPKEGPSILRIQQVVRGDSAAYFCASSPPTIGTQYFGPGTRLLVL.

Turning to this clone: Since no conserved phenylalanine or tryptophan closes the CDR3, a read error is the likely cause. It is unclear where the CDR3 begins or ends on the DNA, so no DNA is shown, and the CDR3 is as TCRdb lists it. The V gene is TRBV28, the J gene TRBJ1-2. The germline V gene encodes CDR1 MDHEN and CDR2 SYDVKM. The CDR3 sequence runs 12 residues, both termini included. CDR3 protein: CASSSPPAGLIL.

This chain connects TRBV28 to TRBJ2-7; D is ambiguous. The germline CDR1 and CDR2 sequences are MDHEN and SYDVKM. This CDR3 is built from 16 residues. The V end was cut by 5 bases, the J end by 0 bases, with 17 bases between. The CDR3 reads CASSAGAYNPSYEQYF. In nucleotides, the CDR3 is TGTGCCAGCAGTGCCGGCGCGTACAACCCCTCCTACGAGCAGTACTTC.

The chain links TRBV28 to TRBJ1-4; D is ambiguous. CDR1 is MDHEN, CDR2 SYDVKM, per germline. The germline V and J ends were trimmed by 3 bases and 0 bases, with 5 bases remaining between them. CDR3 length: 14 amino acids. CDR3 sequence reads: CASSFGSTNEKLFF. DNA for the CDR3: TGTGCCAGCAGTTTCGGGTCAACTAATGAAAAACTGTTTTTT.

J is TRBJ2-1 and V is TRBV12-5, with 13 nucleotides matching TRBD2. The CDR3 consists of 14 residues. Germline V gene lookup returns CDR1 LGHNT and CDR2 FRNRAP. In nucleotides, the CDR3 is TGTGCCAGCCGGCGGACTAGCGGGAGTTTTGAGCAGTTCTTC. Protein: CASRRTSGSFEQFF.

This chain connects TRBV7-6 to TRBJ2-7; maybe TRBD1 (6 bases). In germline, CDR1 is SGHVS, CDR2 FNYEAQ. V lost 5 bases to trimming and J lost 3 bases, with 17 bases between them. CDR3 size: 15 residues. CDR3 region: CASSLKGTQDYEQYF. CDR3 nucleotide sequence: TGTGCCAGCAGCCTCAAGGGGACACAAGACTACGAGCAGTACTTC.

The CDR3 bases are TGCAGCGTTGGGGGTTCAGGCTATGGCTACACCTTC. It specifies CSVGGSGYGYTF. V usage is TRBV29-1 and J usage is TRBJ1-2; D is unclear. Germline V lookup: CDR1 SQVTM, CDR2 ANQGSEA. CDR3 length: 12 residues. The ends were cut back, 4 bases at V and 4 bases at J, with 10 bases in the middle.

This clone was seen just once. This rearrangement joins TRBV28 to TRBJ2-3; the match to TRBD2 covers 10 bases. The CDR3 spans 18 residues. The ends lost 6 bases at V and 6 bases at J; junction bases unmatched: 18. CDR1 MDHEN and CDR2 SYDVKM come from the germline V gene. CDR3 DNA sequence: TGTGCCAGCAGACGGTTGCCCCACAAAGCGGGGGGGCTGGATACGCAGTATTTT. Amino acids: CASRRLPHKAGGLDTQYF. Using reference TRBV28 and TRBJ2-3 for the parts outside the CDR3, the full variable domain is DVKVTQSSRYLVKRTGEKVFLECVQDMDHENMFWYRQDPGLGLRLIYFSYDVKMKEKGDIPEGYSVSREKKERFSLILESASTNQTSMYLCASRRLPHKAGGLDTQYFGPGTRLTVL.

The chain employs TRBV29-1 and TRBJ2-3; D is unresolved. The CDR3 totals 14 residues. The germline V gene has CDR1 SQVTM and CDR2 ANQGSEA. Trimming pared 0 bases from V and 3 bases from J, leaving 10 bases between. The CDR3 sequence is CSVEDRSLTDTQYF. CDR3 nucleotide sequence: TGCAGCGTTGAAGACAGGTCTCTTACAGATACGCAGTATTTT.

The chain joins TRBV10-1 to TRBJ2-1, with 8 bases fitting TRBD2. CDR3 length: 15 amino acids. With 6 bases clipped from V and 7 bases from J, the junction kept 11 bases outside the gene matches. Per germline, CDR1 WNHNN and CDR2 SYGVQD (reference sequence). CDR3 DNA sequence: TGCGCCAGCAGCCATAGCGGGACGGGGCGAAATGAGCAGTTCTTC. Amino acid sequence: CASSHSGTGRNEQFF.

The chain recombines TRBV28 with TRBJ2-7; possibly TRBD1 for D (5 bases). The V gene's germline CDR1 is MDHEN and CDR2 SYDVKM. This CDR3 comprises 13 residues. V was trimmed by 10 bases and J by 0 bases, leaving 13 bases between them. The CDR3 is CAIDPGSSYEQYF. The CDR3, as DNA: TGTGCCATCGACCCAGGGTCCTCCTACGAGCAGTACTTC.